This TCR beta chain was obtained from a study of post-analysis software for immune sequencing data. Across the study: The patients showed relapsing-remitting, secondary progressive and progressive-relapsing multiple sclerosis courses.

Each TCR beta cDNA library carried unique molecular identifiers. TCRdb re-derived calls from the PCR reads in MiXCR, one entry per CDR3 protein. The sample has hundreds of thousands of distinct CDR3 sequences; roughly 27% are singletons. The study, taken as a whole, reports: When patients were compared with controls, a handful of TRBV segments were more frequent, TRBV5-6, TRBV5-1 and TRBV20-1 among them. Controls significantly exceeded multiple sclerosis patients in normalized Chao1 diversity.

Concerning this clonotype: Its target is not known.

Per the germline V gene, CDR1 is SGHTA and CDR2 is FQGNSA. This CDR3 has 16 residues. V was clipped by 1 base and J by 8 bases; unmatched bases: 9. Sequencing was carried out using blood. The rearrangement uses TRBV7-2 and TRBJ2-1, with 9 bases that match TRBD2. The source of this sequence is a girl between 5 and 17 years old with multiple sclerosis. Here the CDR3 reads CASSLVAGGGRDEQFF. Here the CDR3 DNA reads TGTGCCAGCAGCTTAGTGGCGGGGGGCGGGAGGGATGAGCAGTTCTTC.